Each of the 19 T cell receptor beta chains below was sequenced from the same sample in a study of CD8+ T cells in alopecia areata. Regarding treatment: oral pan-JAK inhibitor, 5-10 mg twice daily. In each case, RNA was isolated and then reverse transcribed into cDNA as the sequencing template. The repertoire was sequenced with immunoSEQ multiplex PCR; TCRdb's copy has only in-frame clones and lacks some. The sample holds 150,000 or so clones, about 56% seen once. The source was CD8+ T cells sorted from blood, collected at week 4, from a patient treated with tofacitinib. The receptors shown here come from a human donor with alopecia areata.

The CDR3 spells CASSLVGTLGANVLTF. CDR3 nucleotide sequence: TGTGCCAGCAGTTTAGTCGGGACTCTTGGGGCCAACGTCCTGACTTTC. The chain combines TRBV27 with TRBJ2-6; tentatively, D is TRBD2 (6 bases). CDR3 length equals 16 residues. V was shortened by 2 bases and J by 3 bases, with 11 bases between the two germline ends. Germline-derived CDR1 and CDR2 are MNHEY and SMNVEV (reference sequence). Complete variable domain (other parts from reference TRBV27 and TRBJ2-6): EAQVTQNPRYLITVTGKKLTVTCSQNMNHEYMSWYRQDPGLGLRQIYYSMNVEVTDKGDVPEGYKVSRKEKRNFPLILESPSPNQTSLYFCASSLVGTLGANVLTFGAGSRLTVL.

J is TRBJ2-2 and V is TRBV29-1; perhaps D is TRBD1 or TRBD2 (5 bases each). From germline, CDR1 is SQVTM and CDR2 ANQGSEA. V was pared by 3 bases and J by 5 bases, with 16 bases between. The CDR3 consists of 15 residues. The CDR3 DNA follows: TGCAGCGTTGATGTGGGCCAGGGACGAACCGGGGAGCTGTTTTTT. Translation gives CSVDVGQGRTGELFF.

The gene calls are TRBV6-5 and TRBJ2-7; TRBD1 matches at 9 bases. Germline trimming cut 0 bases from V and 5 bases from J; bases unmatched to any gene: 5. The CDR3 is made up of 15 amino acids. From germline, CDR1 is MNHEY and CDR2 SVGAGI. The CDR3 DNA reads TGTGCCAGCAGTTACTCTACAGGGGGCTACGACGAGCAGTACTTC. Its protein product is CASSYSTGGYDEQYF.

The CDR3 sequence: CASSLTHVTPYEQYF. In DNA, the CDR3 is TGTGCCAGCAGCTTAACCCACGTCACCCCCTACGAGCAGTACTTC. The chain links TRBV7-3 to TRBJ2-7; D call uncertain. Trimming cost V 0 bases and J 2 bases, with 11 bases left between them. Per germline, CDR1 SGHTA and CDR2 FQGTGA. This CDR3 region has 15 residues.

The chain carries TRBV4-3 and TRBJ2-7, with D perhaps matching TRBD2 (7 bases). The germline V and J ends were trimmed by 0 bases and 2 bases, with 8 bases remaining between them. The V gene's germline CDR1 is LGHNA and CDR2 YSLEER. The CDR3 has 14 residues. CDR3 nucleotides: TGCGCCAGCAGCCAAGACGGGGGGCCCTACGAGCAGTACTTC. Protein: CASSQDGGPYEQYF.

This clone was seen just once. The chain links TRBV5-6 to TRBJ2-7, with TRBD2 as a possible D gene (6 bases). The V gene lost 0 bases and the J gene lost 0 bases, with 7 bases spanning the gap. The CDR3 is 14 amino acids. In germline, CDR1 is SGHDT, CDR2 YYEEEE. The CDR3 nucleotides are TGTGCCAGCAGCTTGGACGGGAGCTCCTACGAGCAGTACTTC. This gives the protein CASSLDGSSYEQYF.

The genes are TRBV25-1 and TRBJ2-7; D gene unclear. Matching the DNA end better, TRBJ2-5 makes the J call doubtful. This CDR3 spans 11 amino acids. Germline V CDR1 and CDR2: MGHDK, SYGVNS. The CDR3 sequence: CASSGVETQYF. The CDR3, as DNA: TGTGCCAGCAGTGGAGTCGAGACCCAGTACTTC.

Comments on this clone: The sample contains more than one DNA sequence encoding this CDR3. The chain employs TRBV9 and TRBJ2-5; TRBD2 aligns across 10 bases. From germline, CDR1 is SGDLS and CDR2 YYNGEE. The V segment lost 3 bases and the J segment 3 bases; nucleotides outside the gene matches: 2. The length of the CDR3 is 14 residues. This CDR3 reads CASSDLAGEETQYF. The CDR3 DNA reads as TGTGCCAGCAGCGACCTAGCGGGGGAAGAGACCCAGTACTTC.

The chain recombines TRBV10-3 with TRBJ2-5, with 10 nucleotides matching TRBD2. Germline assignment: CDR1 ENHRY and CDR2 SYGVKD. This CDR3 is built from 17 residues. J was trimmed by 5 bases and V by 2 bases; bases with no gene match: 11. The CDR3 DNA follows: TGTGCCATCAGTGAGACCGGCGTAGCGGGGGGATGGGAGACCCAGTACTTC. This sequence encodes CAISETGVAGGWETQYF.

The rearrangement joins TRBV4-3 to TRBJ2-3, with 11 bases lining up with TRBD2. The V segment lost 0 bases and the J segment 0 bases; nucleotides outside the gene matches: 2. CDR1 and CDR2 from the germline V gene are LGHNA and YSLEER. The CDR3 loop spans 17 amino acids. The DNA of the CDR3 is TGCGCCAGCAGCCAAGAACTAGCGGGGGCTAGCACAGATACGCAGTATTTT. Translation: CASSQELAGASTDTQYF.

V usage is TRBV5-5 and J usage is TRBJ2-7; TRBD1 agrees at 7 bases. The length of the CDR3 is 13 residues. The germline CDR1 and CDR2 sequences are SGHKS and YYEKEE (reference sequence). The trim removed 4 bases at V and 4 bases at J, leaving 5 bases unmatched. CDR3 amino acids: CASSLRQGYEQYF. The CDR3 nucleotides are TGTGCCAGCAGCCTTCGACAGGGTTACGAGCAGTACTTC. The variable domain in full, with the rest retrieved from reference TRBV5-5 and TRBJ2-7, is DAGVTQSPTHLIKTRGQQVTLRCSPISGHKSVSWYQQVLGQGPQFIFQYYEKEERGRGNFPDRFSARQFPNYSSELNVNALLLGDSALYLCASSLRQGYEQYFGPGTRLTVT.

The chain is built from TRBV4-1 and TRBJ2-7; 9 bases fit TRBD2. V shed 4 bases and J 3 bases; nucleotides not matched to a gene: 7. The CDR3 loop spans 15 amino acids. Germline V gene data show CDR1 as MGHRA and CDR2 as YSYEKL. In DNA form, the CDR3 reads TGCGCCAGCAGCCCGACTAGCGGTGTGGGCTACGAGCAGTACTTC. Its protein product is CASSPTSGVGYEQYF.

The chain recombines TRBV29-1 with TRBJ2-6; perhaps TRBD1 as D (6 bases). The germline V gene has CDR1 SQVTM and CDR2 ANQGSEA. V lost 5 bases and J lost 0, with 14 bases in between. The CDR3 consists of 16 residues. CDR3 DNA sequence: TGCAGCGTTTGGGACACCACGAGCTCTGGGGCCAACGTCCTGACTTTC. Its translation is CSVWDTTSSGANVLTF.

This clone was found a few times. Different DNA sequences within this sample yield the same CDR3. The rearrangement links TRBV7-9 to TRBJ2-6, with D perhaps TRBD1 or TRBD2 (5 bases each). The V end was cut by 5 bases, the J end by 0 bases, with 14 bases between. Germline CDR1 is SEHNR and CDR2 is FQNEAQ (reference sequence). The CDR3 runs 17 residues. The CDR3 region is CASSPGTATSGANVLTF. Written as DNA, the CDR3 is TGTGCCAGCAGCCCTGGGACCGCTACCTCTGGGGCCAACGTCCTGACTTTC. Full variable domain (missing parts from reference TRBV7-9 and TRBJ2-6): DTGVSQNPRHKITKRGQNVTFRCDPISEHNRLYWYRQTLGQGPEFLTYFQNEAQLEKSRLLSDRFSAERPKGSFSTLEIQRTEQGDSAMYLCASSPGTATSGANVLTFGAGSRLTVL.

This clone was seen only once. The gene calls are TRBV30 and TRBJ1-4; possible D gene TRBD1, 5 bases. Germline CDR1 and CDR2: GTSNPN and SVGIG (reference sequence). V lost 7 bases, J lost 0 bases, and 9 bases lay in between. CDR3 length equals 13 residues. The CDR3 sequence: CALQTATNEKLFF. The CDR3 DNA reads as TGTGCCTTACAGACAGCAACTAATGAAAAACTGTTTTTT.

The V gene is TRBV7-9, the J gene TRBJ1-2; weak D call: TRBD1 (5 bases). CDR3 size: 15 residues. The germline V and J ends were trimmed by 5 bases and 2 bases, with 15 bases remaining between them. CDR1 and CDR2 from the germline V gene are SEHNR and FQNEAQ (reference sequence). The CDR3 nucleotides are TGTGCCAGCAGCGAACCTCAGGGCCCGAACTATGGCTACACCTTC. Encoded protein: CASSEPQGPNYGYTF.

The chain couples TRBV5-1 to TRBJ1-1; D not certain. Trimming stripped 4 bases from V and 0 bases from J, with 10 bases between. CDR1 SGHRS and CDR2 YFSETQ come from the germline V gene. The CDR3 contains 14 residues. The DNA of the CDR3 is TGCGCCAGCAGCGTTGGGGATCTGAACACTGAAGCTTTCTTT. This sequence encodes CASSVGDLNTEAFF.

This clone was seen a few times. The sample has other DNA sequences that encode this CDR3 too. The chain carries TRBV30 and TRBJ2-7; a possible D gene is TRBD1 (5 bases). Trimming took off 0 bases at V and 5 bases at J, with 5 bases between the two ends. Per germline, CDR1 GTSNPN and CDR2 SVGIG (reference sequence). The CDR3 runs 11 residues. CDR3 bases: TGTGCCTGGAGTGTAGGGGACGAGCAGTACTTC. This encodes CAWSVGDEQYF.

The table lists this clone with many counts. The V call is TRBV7-9, the J call TRBJ1-4; 9 nucleotides line up with TRBD1. After removal of 4 bases from V and 5 bases from J, the junction contained 8 bases not matched to a gene. Germline assignment: CDR1 SEHNR and CDR2 FQNEAQ (reference sequence). This CDR3 region has 16 residues. The CDR3 loop reads CASSSSPGTGNEKLFF. CDR3 bases: TGTGCCAGCAGCTCTTCTCCCGGGACAGGGAATGAAAAACTGTTTTTT.